The 32 T cell receptor beta chains below come from one sample, sequenced in a study of blood T cell repertoires in COVID-19. This table comes from immunoSEQ multiplex PCR, and its TCRdb copy is limited to in-frame clones, with some not included. This sample has around 130,000 clones, with about three quarters found just once. The sequencing sample was made of peripheral blood. Receptors were obtained from a man aged 50 or older with acute or convalescent COVID-19.

V and J are TRBV12-3 or TRBV12-4 and TRBJ2-3, with a possible D match to TRBD1 (6 bases). V was trimmed by 5 bases and J by 5 bases, leaving 11 bases between them. The CDR3 is 13 residues long. The CDR3 loop reads CASSAVQGDTQYF. The CDR3 DNA reads TGTGCCAGCAGTGCGGTACAGGGAGATACGCAGTATTTT.

J is TRBJ2-6 and V is TRBV27, with D perhaps matching TRBD1 (6 bases). The CDR3 covers 17 residues. Germline V gives CDR1 MNHEY, CDR2 SMNVEV (reference sequence). V was pared by 3 bases and J by 2 bases, with 14 bases between. CDR3 DNA sequence: TGTGCCAGCAGTTTGGAAACAGGGATACCTGGGGCCAACGTCCTGACTTTC. The encoded protein is CASSLETGIPGANVLTF.

The chain employs TRBV6-5 and TRBJ2-2; 8 nucleotides match TRBD1. V trimming: 7 bases; J trimming: 8 bases; junction bases outside the gene matches: 6. Germline CDR1 MNHEY, CDR2 SVGAGI. This CDR3 has 13 amino acids. The CDR3 protein is CASKTQGAGELFF. The CDR3 nucleotides read TGTGCCAGCAAAACCCAGGGGGCTGGGGAGCTGTTTTTT.

The chain employs TRBV6-5 and TRBJ1-5; D remains ambiguous. The germline V and J ends were trimmed by 10 bases and 2 bases, with 9 bases remaining between them. Germline CDR1 reads MNHEY; CDR2 reads SVGAGI. The CDR3 has 12 residues. DNA for the CDR3: TGTGCCATCGACTTAGGCAATCAGCCCCAGCATTTT. Its translation is CAIDLGNQPQHF.

This clone was seen once. This chain joins TRBV15 and TRBJ2-3; no clear D gene. The CDR3 has 15 amino acids. V gave up 5 bases and J gave up 6 bases, with 18 bases separating them. Germline values: CDR1 LNHNV, CDR2 YYDKDF (reference sequence). The CDR3 reads CATSSRSPGSDTQYF. DNA of the CDR3: TGTGCCACCAGCTCCCGATCACCCGGTTCGGATACGCAGTATTTT.

A word on this clone: This sample includes further DNA sequences coding for the same CDR3. This chain's CDR3 is CASSPGQGSEKLFF. CDR3 coding DNA: TGTGCCAGTAGCCCGGGACAGGGGAGTGAAAAACTGTTTTTT. This chain uses TRBV19 with TRBJ1-4, with 10 bases identical to TRBD1. This CDR3 region has 14 residues. With V trimmed by 6 bases and J by 7 bases, 5 bases remained unmatched. The germline V gene encodes CDR1 LNHDA and CDR2 SQIVND (reference sequence).

The chain joins TRBV5-1 to TRBJ1-1, with 10 bases matching TRBD1. V was pared by 0 bases and J by 1 base, with 6 bases of the junction left unmatched. The CDR3 loop spans 17 amino acids. Per germline, CDR1 SGHRS and CDR2 YFSETQ. CDR3 DNA: TGCGCCAGCAGCTTGGATGGGACAGGGGCCCCGAACACTGAAGCTTTCTTT. This translates into CASSLDGTGAPNTEAFF.

This clone was counted once. This sequence joins TRBV2 and TRBJ1-5; 7 nucleotides line up with TRBD1. Per the germline V gene, CDR1 is SNHLY and CDR2 is FYNNEI. V lost 2 bases and J lost 6; bases outside the gene matches: 7. The length of the CDR3 is 15 residues. Here the CDR3 DNA reads TGTGCCAGCAGTGAAAGACAGGGTATTTTTCAGCCCCAGCATTTT. Protein product: CASSERQGIFQPQHF.

The chain couples TRBV6-2 or TRBV6-3 to TRBJ1-1, with 10 nucleotides matching TRBD1. Germline V gene data show CDR1 as MNHEY and CDR2 as SVGEGT. After removal of 2 bases from V and 7 bases from J, the junction contained 13 bases not matched to a gene. The CDR3 spans 17 residues. CDR3 residues: CASSYAPTGGFMGEAFF. The CDR3 DNA reads TGTGCCAGCAGTTACGCCCCGACAGGGGGCTTTATGGGTGAAGCTTTCTTT.

This clone occurred a few times. V is TRBV5-1 and J is TRBJ2-2, with 9 positions matching TRBD1. In germline, CDR1 is SGHRS, CDR2 YFSETQ. This CDR3 has 16 residues. V lost 2 bases and J lost 2; bases outside the gene matches: 4. The CDR3 coding sequence is TGCGCCAGCAGCTTCAAACAGGGGGCAAACACCGGGGAGCTGTTTTTT. This translates into CASSFKQGANTGELFF.

This chain links TRBV10-3 with TRBJ2-7; D gene uncertain. The V end was cut by 3 bases, the J end by 0 bases, with 6 bases between. Germline loops: CDR1 ENHRY, CDR2 SYGVKD. The CDR3 totals 13 residues. The CDR3 sequence is CAISDESSYEQYV. Written as DNA, the CDR3 is TGTGCCATCAGTGATGAGAGCTCCTACGAGCAGTACGTC.

The table lists this clone with a count of one. The chain has TRBV5-1 and TRBJ1-1, with D perhaps TRBD1 (5 bases). Per germline, CDR1 SGHRS and CDR2 YFSETQ. This CDR3 comprises 16 residues. V gave up 4 bases and J gave up 4 bases, with 20 bases separating them. CDR3 bases: TGCGCCAGCAGCGTGACCGGGACCGGGAGGAGCACTGAAGCTTTCTTT. It translates to CASSVTGTGRSTEAFF.

The V and J genes are TRBV6-5 and TRBJ1-5; 10 bases fit TRBD1. This CDR3 region has 14 residues. The V gene end was trimmed by 8 bases and the J gene end by 6 bases; junction bases not matched to a gene: 7. CDR1 and CDR2 (germline): MNHEY, SVGAGI. The CDR3 sequence: CASLAGTGVQPQHF. CDR3 nucleotide sequence: TGTGCCAGCCTCGCTGGGACAGGGGTTCAGCCCCAGCATTTT.

V usage is TRBV18 and J usage is TRBJ1-3; D is unresolved. Deletions cut 2 bases from V and 0 bases from J, with 8 bases between. The CDR3 runs 15 residues. CDR1 is KGHSH and CDR2 is LQKENI in the germline V gene. CDR3 coding DNA: TGTGCCAGCTCACCAGAGCGGGGCTCTGGAAACACCATATATTTT. It codes for CASSPERGSGNTIYF.

V is TRBV7-6 and J is TRBJ1-1, with 11 bases lining up with TRBD1. The J segment lost 1 base and the V segment lost 4 bases, leaving 8 bases of the junction unmatched. The CDR3 is 17 residues long. Germline CDR1 is SGHVS and CDR2 is FNYEAQ. The chain's CDR3 is CASSSGQGAWTNTEAFF. The DNA of the CDR3 is TGTGCCAGCAGCTCCGGACAGGGGGCTTGGACGAACACTGAAGCTTTCTTT.

CDR3 in amino acids: CATSRDEEHETQYF. In DNA form, the CDR3 reads TGTGCCACCAGCAGAGATGAAGAACATGAGACCCAGTACTTC. The V and J genes are TRBV15 and TRBJ2-5; no clear D gene. With 0 bases removed from V and 5 bases from J, the gap between germline ends came to 10 bases. The V gene's germline CDR1 is LNHNV and CDR2 YYDKDF (reference sequence). The CDR3 has 14 residues.

Turning to this clone: The sample contains more than one DNA sequence encoding this CDR3. The gene calls are TRBV25-1 and TRBJ1-5, with D possibly being TRBD1 (6 bases). In germline, CDR1 is MGHDK, CDR2 SYGVNS. The length of the CDR3 is 13 residues. Between the trimmed V and J ends, which lost 6 bases and 4 bases, there was a span of 10 bases. Here the CDR3 DNA reads TGTGCCAGCAGCTCAACAGGGAATCAGCCCCAGCATTTT. Amino acids: CASSSTGNQPQHF.

The gene calls are TRBV5-4 and TRBJ1-2; D is ambiguous. The V gene's germline CDR1 is SGHNT and CDR2 YYREEE (reference sequence). This CDR3 contains 13 residues. Trimming cost V 4 bases and J 4 bases, with 11 bases left between them. The CDR3 DNA follows: TGTGCCAGCAGCCGAAGACAAACCTATGGCTACACCTTC. Encoded protein: CASSRRQTYGYTF.

Turning to this clone: The identical CDR3 is also encoded by other nucleotide sequences in the sample. The genes are TRBV4-1 and TRBJ1-5; weak D call: TRBD1 (5 bases). The CDR3 spans 16 residues. Germline-derived CDR1 and CDR2 are MGHRA and YSYEKL. Trimming cost V 0 bases and J 6 bases, with 15 bases left between them. The CDR3 here is CASSQEGPGVGQPQHF. For the CDR3, the DNA is TGCGCCAGCAGCCAAGAGGGCCCGGGGGTAGGTCAGCCCCAGCATTTT.

The chain employs TRBV11-2 and TRBJ1-1; D possibly corresponds to TRBD1 (6 bases). Trimming stripped 5 bases from V and 1 base from J, with 20 bases between. This CDR3 has 17 residues. Per the germline V gene, CDR1 is SGHAT and CDR2 is FQNNGV. The CDR3 sequence: CASSAGQNHFGNTEAFF. The CDR3 nucleotides are TGTGCCAGCAGCGCCGGACAGAACCATTTCGGGAACACTGAAGCTTTCTTT.

This clone was picked up a small number of times. This sequence joins TRBV25-1 and TRBJ1-1; D not resolved. The CDR3 runs 14 residues. The germline V and J ends were trimmed by 3 bases and 4 bases, with 12 bases remaining between them. CDR1 MGHDK and CDR2 SYGVNS come from the germline V gene. The CDR3 nucleotides read TGTGCCAGCAGTGACCCAGGACGGGGCACTGAAGCTTTCTTT. As protein: CASSDPGRGTEAFF.

In its sample, this clone was seen a few times. The rearrangement joins TRBV15 to TRBJ2-3, with 11 bases matching TRBD2. V was pared by 0 bases and J by 5 bases, with 4 bases of the junction left unmatched. There are 16 residues in the CDR3. CDR1 and CDR2 (germline): LNHNV, YYDKDF (reference sequence). CDR3 nucleotides: TGTGCCACCAGCAGAGATAGCGGGGGGGCTAAAGATACGCAGTATTTT. It codes for CATSRDSGGAKDTQYF.

This chain links TRBV5-1 with TRBJ2-7; TRBD2 matches at 8 bases. Looked up from germline, CDR1 is SGHRS and CDR2 is YFSETQ. V gave up 3 bases and J gave up 7 bases; unmatched junction bases: 12. CDR3 length: 15 residues. The CDR3 here is CASSSVAGTPTEQYF. In DNA, the CDR3 is TGCGCCAGCAGCTCCGTAGCGGGGACCCCTACGGAGCAGTACTTC.

The chain recombines TRBV19 with TRBJ2-3; 16 bases are shared with TRBD2. The CDR3 has 17 residues. Germline V gene data show CDR1 as LNHDA and CDR2 as SQIVND (reference sequence). V shed 6 bases, J shed 3 bases, and the junction held 6 bases outside the gene matches. DNA of the CDR3: TGTGCCAGTAGGGGACTAGCGGGGGGGGCGAGGACAGATACGCAGTATTTT. Its translation: CASRGLAGGARTDTQYF.

The chain couples TRBV7-2 to TRBJ1-6; D may be TRBD1 (5 bases). There are 13 residues in the CDR3. V was shortened by 6 bases and J by 10 bases, with 13 bases between the two germline ends. Germline V lookup: CDR1 SGHTA, CDR2 FQGNSA. The CDR3 coding sequence is TGTGCCAGCAGTTCTATAGGGGTATCACCCCTCCACTTT. Translation: CASSSIGVSPLHF.

The V and J genes are TRBV4-1 and TRBJ2-1; 13 nucleotides align to TRBD2. This CDR3 is 16 amino acids long. Germline trimming cut 5 bases from V and 4 bases from J; bases unmatched to any gene: 5. CDR1 is MGHRA, CDR2 YSYEKL, per germline. DNA for the CDR3: TGCGCCAGCAGCGGGCGGACTAGCGGGGGATACAATGAGCAGTTCTTC. Its protein product is CASSGRTSGGYNEQFF.

This sequence joins TRBV7-9 and TRBJ2-5, with 8 bases fitting TRBD2. Germline lookup yields CDR1 SEHNR and CDR2 FQNEAQ (reference sequence). V was pared by 3 bases and J by 4 bases, with 7 bases of the junction left unmatched. This CDR3 has 15 residues. The CDR3 DNA follows: TGTGCCAGCAGCTTGGGACTAGTCGCAGCAGAGACCCAGTACTTC. It specifies CASSLGLVAAETQYF.

The gene calls are TRBV18 and TRBJ1-2; 7 nucleotides line up with TRBD1. CDR1 and CDR2 from the germline V gene are KGHSH and LQKENI. Losses at the gene ends were 2 bases for V and 6 bases for J; bases not matched to a gene: 21. This CDR3 comprises 19 residues. The CDR3 sequence: CASSPSRGFRQGYGNGYTF. For the CDR3, the DNA is TGTGCCAGCTCACCATCGAGAGGGTTTAGACAGGGCTATGGAAATGGCTACACCTTC. Full variable domain (missing parts from reference TRBV18 and TRBJ1-2): NAGVMQNPRHLVRRRGQEARLRCSPMKGHSHVYWYRQLPEEGLKFMVYLQKENIIDESGMPKERFSAEFPKEGPSILRIQQVVRGDSAAYFCASSPSRGFRQGYGNGYTFGSGTRLTVV.

The J gene is TRBJ2-2, the V gene TRBV30; possibly TRBD2 for D (7 bases). This CDR3 comprises 13 residues. Germline V gene sequence: CDR1 GTSNPN, CDR2 SVGIG (reference sequence). The V end was cut by 4 bases, the J end by 9 bases, with 15 bases between. The CDR3 DNA sequence: TGTGCCTGGACCCCGGGGGGCGTCCGGGAGCTGTTTTTT. It translates to CAWTPGGVRELFF.

Here the CDR3 DNA reads TGTGCCAGCAGCGTAAAGCCGGGGAGCTCCTACGAGCAGTACGTC. This encodes CASSVKPGSSYEQYV. V gene TRBV7-2 combines with J gene TRBJ2-7; TRBD2 is a possible D gene (5 bases). V dropped 5 bases and J dropped 0 bases, with 14 bases sitting between them. Germline CDR1 is SGHTA and CDR2 is FQGNSA. The CDR3 spans 15 residues.

The chain combines TRBV28 with TRBJ1-4; 7 bases align to TRBD1. The length of the CDR3 is 13 residues. V gave up 7 bases and J gave up 8 bases; unmatched junction bases: 7. Germline CDR1 reads MDHEN; CDR2 reads SYDVKM. CDR3 coding DNA: TGTGCCAGCACCTCAGGGGGGACAGAAAAACTGTTTTTT. This translates into CASTSGGTEKLFF. Together with reference TRBV28 and TRBJ1-4, the CDR3 gives the full variable domain: DVKVTQSSRYLVKRTGEKVFLECVQDMDHENMFWYRQDPGLGLRLIYFSYDVKMKEKGDIPEGYSVSREKKERFSLILESASTNQTSMYLCASTSGGTEKLFFGSGTQLSVL.

This chain uses TRBV5-4 with TRBJ2-1, with D tentatively TRBD2 (6 bases). The germline CDR1 and CDR2 sequences are SGHNT and YYREEE (reference sequence). This CDR3 has 16 amino acids. V was cut by 3 bases and J by 4 bases, with 17 bases left in between. The CDR3 loop is CASSSPTRVGYNEQFF. In DNA form, the CDR3 reads TGTGCCAGCAGCTCACCGACTAGGGTGGGGTACAATGAGCAGTTCTTC.